This TCR beta chain was observed in a study of PD-1 blockade in classical Hodgkin lymphoma. Study conclusions and caveats: Compared with healthy donors, newly diagnosed patients reportedly showed lower baseline TCR diversity. Patients who began taking nivolumab under 1 year after ASCT were left out. In CD4+ cells, TCR diversity went up significantly by C4D1, but in CD8+ cells it did not.

Sequencing used immunoSEQ multiplex PCR; TCRdb keeps in-frame clones, though not all of them. The sample yields 13,000 or so clones, about 93% seen once. About this clone itself: The antigen is not known.

The CDR3 is made up of 17 amino acids. V was pared by 8 bases and J by 5 bases, with 12 bases of the junction left unmatched. Germline V CDR1 and CDR2: SGHTS, YDEGEE. Every patient was affected by relapse after autologous stem cell transplantation, while exposure to brentuximab vedotin was not uniform. The receptor's source is a human donor with classical Hodgkin lymphoma. The source was peripheral blood mononuclear cells (PBMCs), collected at baseline. The chain recombines TRBV5-8 with TRBJ2-5; 16 nucleotides agree with TRBD2. The CDR3: CASRQGTSGGAGETQYF. The CDR3, as DNA: TGTGCCAGTAGACAGGGGACTAGCGGGGGGGCCGGTGAGACCCAGTACTTC.